This T cell receptor (beta chain) was captured by sequencing in a study of T cell responses to AZD1222 COVID-19 vaccine. Measured with immunoSEQ multiplex PCR; TCRdb has only the in-frame clones, and not every one. Among 140,000 or so clones, 89% were seen once, and the ten largest hold around 1.7%. Second doses that came at about 4 or about 12 weeks were put together. CDR1 is MDHEN and CDR2 is SYDVKM in the germline V gene. J was trimmed by 8 bases and V by 6 bases; bases with no gene match: 6. There are 12 residues in the CDR3. This specimen was peripheral blood, taken 28 days after the second AZD1222 dose. The chain joins TRBV28 to TRBJ1-2, with TRBD1 matching 7 bases. The origin of this receptor is an adult who received the AZD1222 COVID-19 vaccine. CDR3 residues: CASRETGKGYTF. The CDR3 DNA reads TGTGCCAGCAGGGAGACAGGGAAAGGCTACACCTTC.